One sample yielded the 15 T cell receptor beta chains listed below, sequenced in a study of long-term antiretroviral therapy in people with HIV. The assay, immunoSEQ v3.0, was run at survey level. Data came from immunoSEQ multiplex PCR; TCRdb stores just in-frame clones and leaves some out. The sample has 30,000 to 40,000 clones; roughly 82% are singletons. Specimen: unsorted PBMCs, collected 0.3 years after starting antiretroviral therapy. Receptor source: a man aged 18-30 years with HIV.

The rearrangement links TRBV14 to TRBJ2-2; possibly TRBD2 for D (6 bases). CDR1 and CDR2 (germline): SGHDN, FVKESK. V was shortened by 0 bases and J by 1 base, with 21 bases between the two germline ends. The CDR3 runs 20 residues. The CDR3 DNA follows: TGTGCCAGCAGCCAAGATCTCGGTGGGAGGTTAAACCGGAACACCGGGGAGCTGTTTTTT. Residues: CASSQDLGGRLNRNTGELFF.

This clone has only one observation. The genes are TRBV29-1 and TRBJ2-2, with unresolved D. Germline CDR1 is SQVTM and CDR2 is ANQGSEA. This CDR3 region has 12 residues. Trimming took off 4 bases at V and 8 bases at J, with 11 bases between the two ends. CDR3 sequence (DNA): TGCAGCGTTGCCCCCCGTGAAGGGGAGCTGTTTTTT. This encodes CSVAPREGELFF.

The chain recombines TRBV9 with TRBJ1-4, with D possibly TRBD1 on 5 matching bases. With 6 bases removed from V and 7 bases from J, the gap between germline ends came to 10 bases. This CDR3 is 12 amino acids long. CDR1 is SGDLS and CDR2 is YYNGEE in the germline V gene. The chain's CDR3 is CASKGDSEKLFF. The CDR3 coding sequence is TGTGCCAGCAAAGGGGACTCTGAAAAACTGTTTTTT.

Only one count was recorded for this clone. The V gene is TRBV5-1, the J gene TRBJ2-5; D is ambiguous. This CDR3 has 15 residues. Deletions cut 0 bases from V and 2 bases from J, with 11 bases between. Germline lookup yields CDR1 SGHRS and CDR2 YFSETQ. The CDR3 reads CASSLDSNLQETQYF. The DNA for the CDR3 is TGCGCCAGCAGCTTGGACAGCAATCTTCAAGAGACCCAGTACTTC.

The V call is TRBV6-5, the J call TRBJ2-7, with 7 bases that match TRBD2. The CDR3 has 13 residues. In germline, CDR1 is MNHEY, CDR2 SVGAGI. The V gene end was trimmed by 2 bases and the J gene end by 4 bases; junction bases not matched to a gene: 2. The CDR3, as DNA: TGTGCCAGCAGTTACGTGGGGGGGTACGAGCAGTACTTC. It yields the protein CASSYVGGYEQYF.

The DNA for the CDR3 is TGTGCCAGTAGTATAGCGGGGGGACTAGCGGGGAGCTCCTACGAGCAGTACTTC. This sequence encodes CASSIAGGLAGSSYEQYF. This rearrangement joins TRBV19 to TRBJ2-7; 13 bases align to TRBD2. The CDR3 totals 18 residues. J gave up 0 bases and V 1 base, and 6 bases lay outside the gene matches. In germline, CDR1 is LNHDA, CDR2 SQIVND (reference sequence).

The chain couples TRBV7-8 to TRBJ2-6, with D uncertain. The germline gives CDR1 SGHVS, CDR2 FQNEAQ. The V end lost 11 bases, the J end lost 4 bases, and 9 bases lay between the germline ends. The CDR3 sequence is 12 residues long. The chain's CDR3 is CASTRGANVLTF. The CDR3 DNA sequence: TGTGCCTCGACCCGGGGGGCCAACGTCCTGACTTTC.

This clone was counted only a few times. The gene calls are TRBV4-1 and TRBJ2-2, with TRBD2 matching 7 bases. The CDR3 totals 15 residues. J was trimmed by 2 bases and V by 1 base; bases with no gene match: 1. Germline V gives CDR1 MGHRA, CDR2 YSYEKL. This CDR3 is CASSQASGNTGELFF. CDR3 bases: TGCGCCAGCAGCCAAGCTAGCGGAAACACCGGGGAGCTGTTTTTT.

The rearrangement joins TRBV14 to TRBJ2-1; tentatively, D is TRBD2 (6 bases). The CDR3 sequence is 15 residues long. Between the trimmed V and J ends, which lost 2 bases and 7 bases, there was a span of 15 bases. Germline V gene lookup returns CDR1 SGHDN and CDR2 FVKESK. The CDR3 is CASSQTGVLWNEQFF. In DNA, the CDR3 is TGTGCCAGCAGCCAAACGGGAGTGTTGTGGAATGAGCAGTTCTTC.

The gene calls are TRBV11-2 and TRBJ1-4; D uncertain. Trimming removed 1 base at V and 3 bases at J, with 9 bases between. The CDR3 sequence is 15 residues long. The germline V gene encodes CDR1 SGHAT and CDR2 FQNNGV. CDR3 DNA sequence: TGTGCCAGCAGCTTAGGGGCAGGACCTAATGAAAAACTGTTTTTT. It specifies CASSLGAGPNEKLFF.

J is TRBJ2-4 and V is TRBV19, with D possibly called TRBD1 or TRBD2 (5 bases each). The CDR3 consists of 16 residues. Trimming took 5 bases from V and 0 from J, leaving 14 bases between them. The germline V gene has CDR1 LNHDA and CDR2 SQIVND (reference sequence). CDR3 sequence: CASSLQVGVAKNIQYF. The CDR3 DNA sequence: TGTGCCAGTAGTTTACAAGTGGGGGTAGCCAAAAACATTCAGTACTTC.

The chain links TRBV6-5 to TRBJ1-3, with D maybe TRBD1 (5 bases). V lost 2 bases and J lost 3, with 8 bases in between. The CDR3 covers 14 residues. CDR1 is MNHEY and CDR2 is SVGAGI in the germline V gene. In DNA form, the CDR3 reads TGTGCCAGCAGTTACGGGGGAGGTGGAAACACCATATATTTT. It codes for CASSYGGGGNTIYF.

The J gene is TRBJ1-1, the V gene TRBV18; 9 bases agree with TRBD1. Per the germline V gene, CDR1 is KGHSH and CDR2 is LQKENI. CDR3 length: 17 amino acids. After removal of 3 bases from V and 2 bases from J, the junction contained 10 bases not matched to a gene. The CDR3 is CASSPLATGGSNTEAFF. CDR3 in DNA: TGTGCCAGCTCACCCCTCGCGACAGGGGGGTCAAACACTGAAGCTTTCTTT.

The chain carries TRBV4-3 and TRBJ2-2; 10 bases map to TRBD2. After removal of 4 bases from V and 6 bases from J, the junction contained 11 bases not matched to a gene. From germline, CDR1 is LGHNA and CDR2 YSLEER. The CDR3 is 17 amino acids. The CDR3 DNA reads as TGCGCCAGCAGCCGATCCGGGGCTAGCGGGAGATCCGGGGAGCTGTTTTTT. It encodes CASSRSGASGRSGELFF.

The rearrangement joins TRBV9 to TRBJ2-1, with TRBD2 matching over 12 bases. CDR1 SGDLS and CDR2 YYNGEE come from the germline V gene. V was pared by 0 bases and J by 6 bases, with 4 bases of the junction left unmatched. This CDR3 region has 16 residues. The CDR3 reads CASSVDLAGGLNEQFF. CDR3 bases: TGTGCCAGCAGCGTAGATCTAGCGGGGGGGCTCAATGAGCAGTTCTTC.